One TCR beta chain is described in this entry. Looked up from germline, CDR1 is SEHNR and CDR2 is FQNEAQ (reference sequence). The CDR3 consists of 17 residues. Trimming removed 5 bases from V and 4 bases from J; junction bases left unmatched: 13. The data are from a study of neoadjuvant anti-PD-1 for oral cavity cancer. Tumor libraries mostly used roughly 5 ug genomic DNA, two replicates each. Sequencing was performed with immunoSEQ multiplex PCR; in TCRdb, only in-frame clones are kept and a portion is missing. There are 9,400 or so clones in the sample; 60% to 75% occur only once, and 7.5% to 9% lies in the top ten. The patients had HPV-negative, locally advanced oral cavity squamous cell carcinoma.

Here the sequenced sample was tumor tissue, taken before nivolumab (anti-PD-1) treatment. The source of this sequence is a person aged 35-79 years with oral cavity squamous cell carcinoma. The chain joins TRBV7-9 to TRBJ2-1, with TRBD1 identical over 8 bases. The CDR3 sequence is CASSRQGARGRYNEQFF. The DNA of the CDR3 is TGTGCCAGCAGCCGCCAGGGGGCCCGTGGACGGTACAATGAGCAGTTCTTC.